This T cell receptor (beta chain) was recovered during a study of identical twins. Study-wide findings and caveats: The study reached conclusions through statistical analysis that was cross-sectional, not following the same donors. Some out-of-frame alpha sequences were shared by twins, and these showed excess low generation probability. There were fewer insertions in abundant cord blood beta clonotypes, but memory repertoires showed no such pattern.

With regard to this clonotype: The antigen is unknown.

Template switching added a universal primer binding site, and final cDNA carried unique molecular identifiers. TCRdb redid the calling of the 5' RACE reads with MiXCR, one entry per CDR3 protein. Of around 370,000 distinct CDR3 sequences in the sample, about 10% were seen once. V shed 5 bases and J shed 0 bases, with 16 bases lying between them. This CDR3 is 16 amino acids long. Germline assignment: CDR1 SQVTM and CDR2 ANQGSEA. This TCR was recovered from a woman between 50 and 59 years old in good health. The chain couples TRBV29-1 to TRBJ2-2; D might be TRBD2 (5 bases). The sample was naive T cells sorted from blood. CDR3 protein: CSVFISVNANTGELFF. The CDR3 coding sequence is TGCAGCGTTTTCATTAGCGTGAACGCGAACACCGGGGAGCTGTTTTTT.